The clone carrying this T cell receptor beta chain was observed a handful of times. Its antigen remains unidentified. This sample was taken from a study of T cells after yellow fever vaccination. About the research overall: Low-cell-number fractions underwent preparation using SMART-Seq v4 Ultra Low Input. Study-wide points: Some clonotypes, a small share, were shared between CD4 and CD8 compartments.

Unmatched junction bases numbered 14, after V lost 3 bases and J lost 7 bases. The CDR3 runs to 18 residues. From germline, CDR1 is MDHEN and CDR2 SYDVKM. Conversion of TCR transcripts into cDNA relied on 5'RACE template switching, which added a universal primer site and UMIs. MiXCR, applied by TCRdb to the 5' RACE reads, yields one record per CDR3 protein. There are hundreds of thousands of distinct CDR3 sequences in the sample; 10% to 15% occur only once, and 15% lies in the top ten. The sequenced sample was PBMCs, obtained on the day of the yellow fever booster vaccination. The rearrangement links TRBV28 to TRBJ2-7, with 14 bases lining up with TRBD2. The TCR comes from a man younger than 45 who received the YFV17D yellow fever vaccine. For the CDR3, the DNA is TGTGCCAGCAGTTTGGCCGGGACTAGCGGGAGAAAGTTGGGAGAGCAGTACTTC. It codes for CASSLAGTSGRKLGEQYF.